The present T cell receptor (beta chain) was sequenced within a study of identical twins. Study-wide results and limits: The models gave estimates that fell short of the out-of-frame TCR alpha sharing seen in monozygotic twins. Beta clonotypes that were abundant in cord blood contained fewer insertions, a pattern absent from memory repertoires.

With 1 base removed from V and 5 bases from J, the gap between germline ends came to 14 bases. The CDR3 totals 16 residues. In germline, CDR1 is MGHRA, CDR2 YSYEKL. This clonotype was recorded many times. Its specificity is not known. Template switching, a step in the protocol, added a universal primer site, and cDNA carried unique molecular identifiers. TCRdb redid the calling of the 5' RACE reads with MiXCR, one entry per CDR3 protein. This sample carries about 280,000 distinct CDR3 sequences, roughly 8.6% of them seen once, and the ten largest clones take roughly 2.1%. These data were also reused for a study on yellow fever vaccine responses in identical twins.

The clonotype comes from a young woman in good health. Sequenced: memory (CD45RO+) T cells sorted from blood. The chain recombines TRBV4-1 with TRBJ2-2; D is possibly TRBD2 (6 bases). In DNA, the CDR3 is TGCGCCAGCAGCCAAGTCCCGGGGGTTGTGACCGGGGAGCTGTTTTTT. Protein sequence: CASSQVPGVVTGELFF.